This entry describes one T cell receptor beta chain. This entry comes from a study of blood T cell repertoires in COVID-19. The data were produced by immunoSEQ multiplex PCR, yet TCRdb's version contains in-frame clones alone and is incomplete. The sample yields around 320,000 clones, just under 90% seen once. The CDR3 has 16 amino acids. The germline CDR1 and CDR2 sequences are SGHRS and YFSETQ. The trim removed 0 bases at V and 1 base at J, leaving 6 bases unmatched. Sequenced sample: PBMCs or T cells enriched from blood (not recorded which). This TCR was sampled from a woman aged 50 to 60 who had been exposed to COVID-19. J is TRBJ2-5 and V is TRBV5-1, with 7 bases identical to TRBD2. The CDR3 loop is CASSLGLADIQETQYF. The DNA for the CDR3 is TGCGCCAGCAGCTTGGGTCTAGCGGACATCCAAGAGACCCAGTACTTC. Using reference TRBV5-1 and TRBJ2-5 for the parts outside the CDR3, the full variable domain is KAGVTQTPRYLIKTRGQQVTLSCSPISGHRSVSWYQQTPGQGLQFLFEYFSETQRNKGNFPGRFSGRQFSNSRSEMNVSTLELGDSALYLCASSLGLADIQETQYFGPGTRLLVL.